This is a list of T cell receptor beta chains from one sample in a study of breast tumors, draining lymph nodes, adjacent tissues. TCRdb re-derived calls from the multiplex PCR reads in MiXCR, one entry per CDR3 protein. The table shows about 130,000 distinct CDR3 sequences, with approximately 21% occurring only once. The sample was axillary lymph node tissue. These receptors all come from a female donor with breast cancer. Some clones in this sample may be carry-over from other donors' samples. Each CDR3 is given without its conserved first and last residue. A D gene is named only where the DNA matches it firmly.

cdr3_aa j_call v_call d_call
ACSIGGVEQH TRBJ2-7 TRBV19 .
SAPDRVGETQY TRBJ2-5 TRBV20-1 TRBD1
ASSFHGLAGDKNNEQF TRBJ2-1 TRBV7-9 TRBD2
ASSEEGQLSPLH TRBJ1-6 TRBV2 .
ASSLRWDKYEQY TRBJ2-7 TRBV9 .
SVDVGSGNTIY TRBJ1-3 TRBV29-1 .
ASSGGGEGTDTQY TRBJ2-3 TRBV7-9 TRBD2
ASTPSQTIKLF TRBJ1-4 TRBV6-1 .
ASSQGLQGRGERSYT TRBJ1-2 TRBV3-1 .
SVLDSYNEQF TRBJ2-1 TRBV29-1 .
ASSPSFGGTILYEQY TRBJ2-7 TRBV18 .
AISRTTNEKLF TRBJ1-4 TRBV10-3 .
ASRAGTGSIRPQH TRBJ1-5 TRBV2 TRBD1
ATSRGTTNQPQH TRBJ1-5 TRBV15 .
SARPRGQEYEKLF TRBJ1-4 TRBV20-1 TRBD1
ASSLGGQAQETQY TRBJ2-5 TRBV5-1 TRBD1
ASSLRGGATNEKLF TRBJ1-4 TRBV7-2 .
ASSLGVRELNTIY TRBJ1-3 TRBV7-8 .
ATSDLRNEQF TRBJ2-1 TRBV24-1 .
ASSLMVGSVGNTIY TRBJ1-3 TRBV11-2 .
ASNDRGPNSPLH TRBJ1-6 TRBV12-3/TRBV12-4 TRBD1
ASGVAGSGSPLY TRBJ1-6 TRBV12-3/TRBV12-4 .
ASSDATGGFEQY TRBJ2-7 TRBV2 TRBD1
ASSLLAGVRNEQF TRBJ2-1 TRBV5-1 TRBD2
ASSASFSGDLY TRBJ2-7 TRBV9 TRBD2
ASGPGRFASTDTQY TRBJ2-3 TRBV12-5 .
ACQGLPNSPLH TRBJ1-6 TRBV19 .
ASSIADRTYYEQY TRBJ2-7 TRBV19 TRBD1
ASRAPGGRGSYNEQF TRBJ2-1 TRBV27 .
SVEGLTSSYEQY TRBJ2-7 TRBV20-1 .
ASSLTPGDEPQH TRBJ1-5 TRBV7-3 .
ASSFSGMGDTQY TRBJ2-3 TRBV5-1 TRBD2
AWRLTGWDGYT TRBJ1-2 TRBV30 .
ASIPRGGWGNQPQH TRBJ1-5 TRBV19 .
ATSDEYRKGYT TRBJ1-2 TRBV24-1 .
AISESSRENEQF TRBJ2-1 TRBV10-3 .
SARAAGNEQF TRBJ2-1 TRBV20-1 .
ASSPGLAGEETQY TRBJ2-5 TRBV9 TRBD2
ASSQNRGTDTQY TRBJ2-3 TRBV4-1 .
TSSFGAVTSSPLH TRBJ1-6 TRBV28 .
ASSLLREPLAGEEETQY TRBJ2-5 TRBV7-6 TRBD2
ASIMGVGQPQH TRBJ1-5 TRBV28 .
ASTPRATRQETQY TRBJ2-5 TRBV28 .
ASSQSPSGELPDTQY TRBJ2-3 TRBV7-7 TRBD2
ASIAGDRSVGTDTQY TRBJ2-3 TRBV5-1 TRBD2
ASSQDWSGFATNEKLF TRBJ1-4 TRBV4-1 .
ASHRDRRLGRSTDTQY TRBJ2-3 TRBV6-5 TRBD1
SAKEGYTDTQY TRBJ2-3 TRBV20-1 .